One and the same sample provided the 10 T cell receptor beta chains below, sequenced in a study of control samples from healthy donors and cancer patients (dated by TCRdb to about 2020). Libraries were built with the immunoSEQ multiplex PCR assay. TCRdb took over this immuneACCESS table, retaining in-frame rearrangements with V and J assigned. Such tables are incomplete; in checked studies, under half of the missing clones stem from an unresolved V gene, and the remainder is unexplained. Here the sample has roughly 30,000 clones; approximately 90% occur a single time. The ten largest make up less than 2% of the sample. Sequenced input: PBMCs. These receptors all come from a middle-aged woman with lung cancer.

The chain is built from TRBV29-1 and TRBJ1-2, with 11 bases that match TRBD1. The CDR3 contains 13 residues. Trimming took 7 bases from V and 7 from J; bases not matched to a gene: 8. The germline CDR1 and CDR2 sequences are SQVTM and ANQGSEA. The CDR3 DNA reads TGCAGCGCAGAAAGGGACAGGGGGGGTGGCTACACCTTC. This encodes CSAERDRGGGYTF.

The DNA of the CDR3 is TGTGCCAGCAGCTTGATTGGGCGAGGCACTGAAGCTTTCTTT. This encodes CASSLIGRGTEAFF. The genes are TRBV5-6 and TRBJ1-1; D is uncertain. Germline V gene lookup returns CDR1 SGHDT and CDR2 YYEEEE. The ends were cut back, 1 base at V and 4 bases at J, with 11 bases in the middle. The CDR3 length is 14 residues.

The V call is TRBV5-1, the J call TRBJ2-3, with 10 bases aligning to TRBD1. Per the germline V gene, CDR1 is SGHRS and CDR2 is YFSETQ. CDR3 length: 16 amino acids. V gave up 0 bases and J gave up 3 bases; unmatched junction bases: 4. The CDR3 nucleotides read TGCGCCAGCAGCTTGGCCGGACAGGGGGGTACAGATACGCAGTATTTT. Translated: CASSLAGQGGTDTQYF. Full variable domain (missing parts from reference TRBV5-1 and TRBJ2-3): KAGVTQTPRYLIKTRGQQVTLSCSPISGHRSVSWYQQTPGQGLQFLFEYFSETQRNKGNFPGRFSGRQFSNSRSEMNVSTLELGDSALYLCASSLAGQGGTDTQYFGPGTRLTVL.

The chain joins TRBV5-1 to TRBJ2-1; D may be TRBD2 (7 bases). V lost 0 bases and J lost 8, with 12 bases in between. In germline, CDR1 is SGHRS, CDR2 YFSETQ. The CDR3 has 14 amino acids. Written as DNA, the CDR3 is TGCGCCAGCAGCTTGGAGGGGGGGAGAGATGAGCAGTTCTTC. It yields the protein CASSLEGGRDEQFF.

The CDR3 sequence: CASSERGGALGEQFF. CDR3 in DNA: TGTGCCAGCAGCGAGAGGGGGGGGGCACTGGGTGAGCAGTTCTTC. The chain employs TRBV11-3 and TRBJ2-1; D might be TRBD2 (7 bases). This CDR3 contains 15 residues. V was clipped by 5 bases and J by 9 bases, with 20 bases between them. The germline V gene has CDR1 SGHNT and CDR2 YENEEA.

The J gene is TRBJ1-2, the V gene TRBV7-9, with D perhaps TRBD1 (5 bases). V was cut by 5 bases and J by 2 bases, with 9 bases left in between. The CDR3 is 13 amino acids. The germline V gene has CDR1 SEHNR and CDR2 FQNEAQ (reference sequence). In DNA form, the CDR3 reads TGTGCCAGCAGCCCCGCAGGGAACTATGGCTACACCTTC. Its protein is CASSPAGNYGYTF.

The chain recombines TRBV28 with TRBJ2-3; D not certain. V was clipped by 5 bases and J by 6 bases, with 12 bases between them. This CDR3 is 13 amino acids long. Germline CDR1 MDHEN, CDR2 SYDVKM. DNA of the CDR3: TGTGCCAGCAGTCGCCAGATGGCGGATACGCAGTATTTT. Its protein is CASSRQMADTQYF.

The V gene is TRBV9, the J gene TRBJ2-3; 14 bases are a match to TRBD2. Looked up from germline, CDR1 is SGDLS and CDR2 is YYNGEE. Unmatched junction bases numbered 16, after V lost 4 bases and J lost 9 bases. The CDR3 contains 18 residues. This CDR3 is CASSPPRATSGGAGTQYF. The DNA of the CDR3 is TGTGCCAGCAGCCCGCCTAGGGCGACTAGCGGGGGGGCCGGGACGCAGTATTTT.

The chain links TRBV4-1 to TRBJ1-1, with D uncertain. V gave up 6 bases and J gave up 1 base, with 6 bases separating them. This CDR3 contains 12 residues. Germline loops: CDR1 MGHRA, CDR2 YSYEKL. The CDR3 region has the DNA TGCGCCAGCAGGACGGGGAACACTGAAGCTTTCTTT. Encoded protein: CASRTGNTEAFF.

The J gene is TRBJ2-1, the V gene TRBV30; TRBD2 matches at 7 bases. The V gene end was trimmed by 3 bases and the J gene end by 10 bases; junction bases not matched to a gene: 9. Germline V gives CDR1 GTSNPN, CDR2 SVGIG (reference sequence). This CDR3 is built from 13 residues. The CDR3 region is CAWSDRGVGEQFF. Written as DNA, the CDR3 is TGTGCCTGGAGCGATCGGGGGGTTGGGGAGCAGTTCTTC.